This TCR beta chain was sequenced for a study of human T cells and chemical hapten exposure. Study at large: In the sensitization step, 2% DPC was placed on 2 cm by 2 cm of upper inner arm skin.

This clonotype was observed a few times. MiXCR, applied by TCRdb to the RACE reads, yields one record per CDR3 protein. The sample shows 65,000 to 90,000 distinct CDR3 sequences, more than 6.5% of them seen only once. This CDR3 comprises 13 residues. Germline CDR1 LGHDT, CDR2 YNNKEL (reference sequence). Trimming took off 2 bases at V and 5 bases at J, with 7 bases between the two ends. Time point defined: patch test 2, 6 weeks after DPC sensitization. As for treatment: therapeutic diphenylcyclopropenone sensitization with weekly scalp DPC. It was from unfractionated whole blood that total RNA was extracted.

The chain combines TRBV3-1 with TRBJ1-3; D not certain. The input for sequencing was whole blood, taken in connection with sensitization to the hapten diphenylcyclopropenone (DPC). The source of this sequence is a woman between 25 and 40 years old with alopecia areata. Some clones in this sample may be carry-over from other donors' samples. Here the CDR3 DNA reads TGTGCCAGCAGCCAACCTGGGAGAAACACCATATATTTT. Protein sequence: CASSQPGRNTIYF.